This T cell receptor beta chain was retrieved from a study of CD8 T cells in Susac syndrome. Overall study results and limits: The study admitted that it had a relatively small number of individuals in its TCR sequencing and HLA analysis.

A remark on this clonotype: Antigen specificity is unknown.

CDR1 and CDR2 (germline): MGHRA, YSYEKL. With 5 bases clipped from V and 0 bases from J, the junction kept 4 bases outside the gene matches. The CDR3 totals 16 residues. RNA totalling about 0.5 to 1 ug underwent reverse transcription with random hexamers. Across 54 Vbeta and 13 Jbeta, immunoSEQ multiplex PCR amplified TCR beta CDR3. TCRdb processed the immunoSEQ multiplex PCR reads anew with MiXCR; each CDR3 protein has one entry. The sample comprises 250,000 to 300,000 distinct CDR3 sequences, 70% to 90% of which are singletons, and approximately 0.2% rests with the top ten. TCR beta sequencing covered blood CD8+ and CD4+ T cells.

The chain combines TRBV4-1 with TRBJ2-3; 11 positions agree with TRBD2. Material: CD8+ T cells from PBMCs. This sequence was found in a human donor with multiple sclerosis. The CDR3, as DNA: TGCGCCAGCAGCGTACGACTAGCGGGGAGCACAGATACGCAGTATTTT. The encoded protein is CASSVRLAGSTDTQYF.